What follows are 32 T cell receptor beta chains derived from one specimen sequenced in a study of beta chain features in type 1 diabetes. Reverse transcription of all isolated RNA meant that expressed TCRB transcripts were sequenced. Sequencing used immunoSEQ multiplex PCR; TCRdb keeps in-frame clones, though not all of them. The sample includes some 220,000 clones, roughly a tenth of them seen just once. Input material: central memory CD4+ T cells from blood. The receptor source for this set is a man younger than 35 in good health.

The sample holds a few counts of this clone. V and J are TRBV4-2 and TRBJ2-4, with 9 bases aligning to TRBD1. With V trimmed by 2 bases and J by 0 bases, 5 bases remained unmatched. Per the germline V gene, CDR1 is LGHNA and CDR2 is YNFKEQ. The CDR3 is 17 residues long. CDR3 sequence (DNA): TGTGCCAGCAGCCAAATACAGGGGGCTAGAGCCAAAAACATTCAGTACTTC. Translation gives CASSQIQGARAKNIQYF.

This clone was found a few times. The chain recombines TRBV30 with TRBJ2-7, with D possibly being TRBD1 (6 bases). Germline V lookup: CDR1 GTSNPN, CDR2 SVGIG (reference sequence). Trimming removed 1 base from V and 3 bases from J, with 13 bases in between. This CDR3 has 14 residues. The CDR3 DNA follows: TGTGCCTGGAGTGCCGGAACAGGGATCTACGAGCAGTACTTC. Protein: CAWSAGTGIYEQYF.

The chain joins TRBV30 to TRBJ1-3; D is undetermined. Trimming pared 0 bases from V and 3 bases from J, leaving 6 bases between. Germline V gene data show CDR1 as GTSNPN and CDR2 as SVGIG (reference sequence). The CDR3 is made up of 13 amino acids. The CDR3 here is CAWSVQFGNTIYF. The CDR3 coding sequence is TGTGCCTGGAGTGTCCAGTTTGGAAACACCATATATTTT.

V is TRBV28 and J is TRBJ2-4, with 7 nucleotides matching TRBD2. There are 18 residues in the CDR3. Trimming took 5 bases from V and 7 from J; bases not matched to a gene: 20. Germline assignment: CDR1 MDHEN and CDR2 SYDVKM. The CDR3 spells CASSTQPGTTLGGNIQYF. The CDR3 nucleotides are TGTGCCAGCAGTACCCAACCCGGGACTACCTTGGGGGGGAACATTCAGTACTTC.

The chain joins TRBV9 to TRBJ2-2; a weak D match, TRBD2 (7 bases). The CDR3 length is 15 residues. Germline V gene sequence: CDR1 SGDLS, CDR2 YYNGEE. Trimming stripped 3 bases from V and 9 bases from J, with 18 bases between. The CDR3 loop reads CASSARGGGARELFF. Here the CDR3 DNA reads TGTGCCAGCAGCGCCCGAGGGGGGGGTGCCAGGGAGCTGTTTTTT.

The J gene is TRBJ1-1, the V gene TRBV4-1; no definite D call. CDR1 and CDR2 (germline): MGHRA, YSYEKL. This CDR3 has 13 amino acids. V shed 3 bases and J shed 8 bases, with 13 bases lying between them. CDR3 DNA sequence: TGCGCCAGCAGCCATATAATGCCAGAAGAAGCTTTCTTT. Amino acid sequence: CASSHIMPEEAFF.

This clone occurred many times. The rearrangement joins TRBV30 to TRBJ1-2; D uncertain. The germline gives CDR1 GTSNPN, CDR2 SVGIG (reference sequence). V lost 0 bases to trimming and J lost 7 bases, with 9 bases between them. This CDR3 spans 12 amino acids. The CDR3 coding sequence is TGTGCCTGGAGTGTACAGACACTTGGCTACACCTTC. It is translated as CAWSVQTLGYTF.

This clone was counted between two and nine times. V usage is TRBV14 and J usage is TRBJ1-1; D gene uncertain. CDR3 length: 17 amino acids. Germline V gene data show CDR1 as SGHDN and CDR2 as FVKESK. The V end was cut by 1 base, the J end by 0 bases, with 15 bases between. The CDR3 loop is CASSQGSPGGMNTEAFF. The CDR3, as DNA: TGTGCCAGCAGCCAAGGGTCGCCAGGCGGCATGAACACTGAAGCTTTCTTT.

The rearrangement uses TRBV29-1 and TRBJ1-1; 8 bases are shared with TRBD1. The CDR3 consists of 13 residues. V shed 4 bases and J 4 bases; nucleotides not matched to a gene: 5. The germline gives CDR1 SQVTM, CDR2 ANQGSEA. Written as DNA, the CDR3 is TGCAGCGTTGTAAGGACAGGGAGCACTGAAGCTTTCTTT. This encodes CSVVRTGSTEAFF.

This clone was picked up many times. This rearrangement joins TRBV25-1 to TRBJ2-7; D unresolved. Trimming stripped 7 bases from V and 2 bases from J, with 18 bases between. The CDR3 has 15 residues. Germline V gives CDR1 MGHDK, CDR2 SYGVNS. The CDR3 sequence is CASTEKAVVTYEQYF. The DNA of the CDR3 is TGTGCCAGCACCGAGAAGGCTGTGGTAACCTACGAGCAGTACTTC.

This clone has at least ten counts. The chain carries TRBV6-5 and TRBJ2-7; 8 nucleotides align to TRBD2. CDR1 MNHEY and CDR2 SVGAGI come from the germline V gene. There are 15 residues in the CDR3. With V trimmed by 6 bases and J by 0 bases, 7 bases remained unmatched. The CDR3 protein is CASSRTSGSSYEQYF. The DNA of the CDR3 is TGTGCCAGCAGCCGAACTAGCGGAAGCTCCTACGAGCAGTACTTC.

This clone was seen only a few times. The chain uses TRBV30 and TRBJ2-1; 10 positions match TRBD2. V lost 8 bases to trimming and J lost 7 bases; unmatched junction nucleotides: 8. CDR1 is GTSNPN and CDR2 is SVGIG in the germline V gene (reference sequence). The CDR3 spans 13 residues. The CDR3 bases are TGTGCCAGAGCGGGAGGGCCTAGGAATGAGCAGTTCTTC. It yields the protein CARAGGPRNEQFF. Looking up the rest from reference TRBV30 and TRBJ2-1 gives the full variable domain: SQTIHQWPATLVQPVGSPLSLECTVEGTSNPNLYWYRQAAGRGLQLLFYSVGIGQISSEVPQNLSASRPQDRQFILSSKKLLLSDSGFYLCARAGGPRNEQFFGPGTRLTVL.

This clone was detected a few times. The rearrangement joins TRBV5-4 to TRBJ1-5; D is unclear. Trimming took off 0 bases at V and 4 bases at J, with 5 bases between the two ends. The CDR3 has 13 amino acids. Germline CDR1 SGHNT, CDR2 YYREEE (reference sequence). CDR3 sequence reads: CASSLEMNQPQHF. CDR3 coding DNA: TGTGCCAGCAGCTTGGAGATGAATCAGCCCCAGCATTTT.

DNA for the CDR3: TGTGCCAGCTCACCGATGACAGCCAGCTCTGGGGCCAACGTCCTGACTTTC. It codes for CASSPMTASSGANVLTF. The chain links TRBV18 to TRBJ2-6; the D gene is possibly TRBD1 (5 bases). V lost 3 bases and J lost 0, with 12 bases in between. This CDR3 region has 17 residues. The germline V gene encodes CDR1 KGHSH and CDR2 LQKENI.

This clone was observed many times. The chain joins TRBV4-3 to TRBJ2-1, with 11 bases fitting TRBD2. Looked up from germline, CDR1 is LGHNA and CDR2 is YSLEER. V lost 2 bases to trimming and J lost 6 bases; unmatched junction nucleotides: 15. CDR3 length: 19 residues. The CDR3 is CASSQKSARLAGYGNEQFF. The CDR3 DNA follows: TGCGCCAGCAGCCAAAAAAGCGCCCGACTAGCGGGATACGGCAATGAGCAGTTCTTC.

V usage is TRBV7-2 and J usage is TRBJ2-1; TRBD2 matches at 7 bases. The V gene's germline CDR1 is SGHTA and CDR2 FQGNSA. This CDR3 has 16 amino acids. V lost 4 bases to trimming and J lost 8 bases; unmatched junction nucleotides: 14. The CDR3 sequence is CASSSSALTSSHEQFF. CDR3 DNA sequence: TGTGCCAGCAGCTCAAGCGCCCTGACTAGCTCCCATGAGCAGTTCTTC.

This clone was counted once. The V and J genes are TRBV29-1 and TRBJ1-2, with TRBD1 identical over 8 bases. The CDR3 contains 12 residues. Germline V lookup: CDR1 SQVTM, CDR2 ANQGSEA. V lost 7 bases and J lost 8; bases outside the gene matches: 9. CDR3 residues: CSAEDRDRGYTF. The CDR3 DNA reads as TGCAGCGCCGAGGACAGGGATCGAGGCTACACCTTC.

This clone was observed a few times. The J gene is TRBJ2-7, the V gene TRBV14, with a possible D match to TRBD2 (8 bases). The germline gives CDR1 SGHDN, CDR2 FVKESK. There are 16 residues in the CDR3. The V gene lost 4 bases and the J gene lost 2 bases, with 18 bases spanning the gap. CDR3 DNA sequence: TGTGCCAGCAGCCCTAGGGGGCAGGGACTAGCCTACGAGCAGTACTTC. This encodes CASSPRGQGLAYEQYF.

This clone was seen a handful of times. The chain recombines TRBV7-3 with TRBJ2-3; tentatively, D is TRBD2 (5 bases). CDR1 and CDR2 from the germline V gene are SGHTA and FQGTGA. The ends were cut back, 0 bases at V and 4 bases at J, with 11 bases in the middle. CDR3 length equals 15 residues. The CDR3 bases are TGTGCCAGCAGCTTAACGGGAGAGGGAGCAGATACGCAGTATTTT. Amino acids: CASSLTGEGADTQYF.

This clone was picked up a small number of times. V is TRBV21-1 and J is TRBJ2-7; the table gives TRBD2 as D, unverified against the DNA. TRBV21-1 is assigned pseudogene status. The CDR3 runs to 12 residues. The CDR3 loop reads CASSKKESPPPF. In DNA, the CDR3 is TGTGCCAGCAGCAAAAAGGAGTCACCACCCCCCTTC.

This chain uses TRBV30 with TRBJ2-1; D unresolved. Germline V CDR1 and CDR2: GTSNPN, SVGIG (reference sequence). V lost 0 bases and J lost 4, with 7 bases in between. This CDR3 has 13 residues. CDR3 DNA: TGTGCCTGGAGTGTACAGATATACAATGAGCAGTTCTTC. It translates to CAWSVQIYNEQFF.

This clone was counted many times. The CDR3 bases are TGTGCCAGCAGACCTGGGGGACTAGCGGTCTACGAGCAGTACTTC. It translates to CASRPGGLAVYEQYF. This rearrangement joins TRBV2 to TRBJ2-7, with 11 bases aligning to TRBD2. V shed 6 bases, J shed 3 bases, and the junction held 7 bases outside the gene matches. This CDR3 is 15 amino acids long. Germline values: CDR1 SNHLY, CDR2 FYNNEI.

The rearrangement uses TRBV14 and TRBJ1-2; a possible D gene is TRBD1 (6 bases). Trimming pared 3 bases from V and 8 bases from J, leaving 19 bases between. Germline V gene sequence: CDR1 SGHDN, CDR2 FVKESK. The CDR3 has 15 residues. The CDR3 reads CASSQSYRELRGYTF. CDR3 in DNA: TGTGCCAGCAGCCAGTCCTACAGGGAGCTGAGGGGCTACACCTTC. The whole variable domain, remainder taken from reference TRBV14 and TRBJ1-2, is EAGVTQFPSHSVIEKGQTVTLRCDPISGHDNLYWYRRVMGKEIKFLLHFVKESKQDESGMPNNRFLAERTGGTYSTLKVQPAELEDSGVYFCASSQSYRELRGYTFGSGTRLTVV.

This chain joins TRBV30 and TRBJ2-7, with TRBD2 identical over 13 bases. The CDR3 is 18 residues long. Trimming cost V 3 bases and J 4 bases; bases outside gene matches: 15. Germline-derived CDR1 and CDR2 are GTSNPN and SVGIG (reference sequence). CDR3 residues: CAWRSTGGLAGKQYEQYF. CDR3 bases: TGTGCCTGGAGGTCGACAGGGGGACTAGCGGGGAAACAATACGAGCAGTACTTC.

The gene calls are TRBV11-2 and TRBJ1-1; D not certain. Germline values: CDR1 SGHAT, CDR2 FQNNGV. CDR3 length: 15 residues. Trimming removed 1 base from V and 1 base from J, with 10 bases in between. CDR3 DNA: TGTGCCAGCAGCTTAGTGGTAGGTAAGAACACTGAAGCTTTCTTT. Protein product: CASSLVVGKNTEAFF.

This clone came up a few times. The CDR3: CASSARLMGRSYNEQFF. The CDR3 nucleotides read TGTGCCAGCAGCGCCCGGTTGATGGGCCGCTCCTACAATGAGCAGTTCTTC. The chain is built from TRBV5-6 and TRBJ2-1; D gene ambiguous. This CDR3 comprises 17 residues. Germline values: CDR1 SGHDT, CDR2 YYEEEE. V gave up 4 bases and J gave up 0 bases, with 17 bases separating them.

This clone turned up a few times. The chain employs TRBV7-6 and TRBJ1-3, with D hard to call. Germline values: CDR1 SGHVS, CDR2 FNYEAQ. The CDR3 is made up of 15 amino acids. V was cut by 1 base and J by 0 bases, with 7 bases left in between. CDR3 DNA: TGTGCCAGCAGCTTAGGACGGAGCTCTGGAAACACCATATATTTT. It translates to CASSLGRSSGNTIYF.

This clone occurred a few times. The chain links TRBV10-3 to TRBJ2-2, with TRBD2 matching 7 bases. This CDR3 has 16 residues. Germline V lookup: CDR1 ENHRY, CDR2 SYGVKD. The V and J ends lost 4 bases and 7 bases, in that order; junction bases with no gene match: 12. CDR3 protein: CAISGRSGKAGGELFF. The DNA for the CDR3 is TGTGCCATCAGTGGCAGAAGCGGGAAGGCGGGCGGGGAGCTGTTTTTT.

The chain has TRBV30 and TRBJ1-1, with 12 positions matching TRBD1. The CDR3 has 14 amino acids. Germline V lookup: CDR1 GTSNPN, CDR2 SVGIG (reference sequence). V trimming: 3 bases; J trimming: 5 bases; junction bases outside the gene matches: 4. The DNA for the CDR3 is TGTGCCTGGAGGGGACAGGGGGCGAATACTGAAGCTTTCTTT. Translating it yields CAWRGQGANTEAFF.

The rearrangement joins TRBV27 to TRBJ2-7, with TRBD2 matching over 8 bases. CDR1 and CDR2 from the germline V gene are MNHEY and SMNVEV (reference sequence). The V gene end was trimmed by 8 bases and the J gene end by 6 bases; junction bases not matched to a gene: 12. This CDR3 is 14 amino acids long. The CDR3 is CASRRSGSPGEQYF. In DNA, the CDR3 is TGTGCCAGCCGACGGAGCGGGAGTCCGGGCGAGCAGTACTTC.

This clone was recorded a few times. The V and J genes are TRBV5-4 and TRBJ2-1; no definite D call. The V end was cut by 1 base, the J end by 5 bases, with 10 bases between. The CDR3 runs 14 residues. Per the germline V gene, CDR1 is SGHNT and CDR2 is YYREEE (reference sequence). Here the CDR3 reads CASSLSSSNNEQFF. CDR3 DNA sequence: TGTGCCAGCAGCTTGTCGTCCAGCAACAATGAGCAGTTCTTC.

The CDR3 DNA is TGCGCCAGCAGCTCTCGGGGGCCCCTCGGTGACAATGAGCAGTTCTTC. Its protein is CASSSRGPLGDNEQFF. The rearrangement uses TRBV5-1 and TRBJ2-1, with D possibly called TRBD1 or TRBD2 (6 bases each). The germline CDR1 and CDR2 sequences are SGHRS and YFSETQ. The length of the CDR3 is 16 residues. V lost 3 bases and J lost 5, with 18 bases in between.